The clone carrying this T cell receptor beta chain was found many times. Localized lung adenocarcinoma, a non-small cell lung cancer, affected the donors. These data are taken from a study of CD4 and CD8 cells across lung adenocarcinoma regions. TCRdb reanalysed the PCR reads using MiXCR and keeps one entry per CDR3 protein. The sample has some 23,000 distinct CDR3 sequences; under 60% are singletons. Germline lookup yields CDR1 MNHEY and CDR2 SMNVEV (reference sequence). CDR3 length equals 14 residues. The V end lost 8 bases, the J end lost 0 bases, and 11 bases lay between the germline ends. The rearrangement joins TRBV27 to TRBJ2-4; D may match TRBD1 or TRBD2 (5 bases each). This TCR was sampled from a male donor with lung adenocarcinoma. The CD4 and CD8 labels of this study may be unreliable. The sample consisted of CD8+ T cells from the center of a lung tumor. CDR3 loop: CASPPGGAKNIQYF. Written as DNA, the CDR3 is TGTGCCAGCCCGCCTGGGGGAGCCAAAAACATTCAGTACTTC.